A selection of T cell receptor beta chains follows, all from one sample in a study of blood T cell repertoires in COVID-19. Only in-frame clones appear in the TCRdb table, and some are missing; sequencing was by immunoSEQ multiplex PCR. Of 45,000 or so clones in the sample, about nine tenths are singletons; the top ten hold 23%. Source material: peripheral blood. These receptors were collected from an elderly woman in a cohort sampled during active or convalescent COVID-19. Each CDR3 is given with its conserved first and last residue. The D gene is left open where the match is weak. The listing skips clone size in some rows; elsewhere it reads once, few, many or a size class.

J gene	clone size	CDR3 length	D gene	V gene	CDR3 DNA	CDR3 protein
TRBJ1-4	-	13	-	TRBV5-1	TGCGCCAGCAGCTTGACGAGCAATGAAAAACTGTTTTTT	CASSLTSNEKLFF
TRBJ1-5	-	13	-	TRBV12-3/TRBV12-4	TGTGCCAGCAGTTGGTCGAGCGATCAGCCCCAGCATTTT	CASSWSSDQPQHF
TRBJ2-3	-	18	TRBD2	TRBV5-1	TGCGCCAGCAGCCTCTGGAGCAGCGGGAGGGGACCCACAGATACGCAGTATTTT	CASSLWSSGRGPTDTQYF
TRBJ1-6	-	16	-	TRBV10-1	TGCGCCAGCAGTGTCGGGGCGGGAGGCTTGGATTCACCCCTCCACTTT	CASSVGAGGLDSPLHF
TRBJ2-7	-	17	TRBD1	TRBV3-1/TRBV3-2	TGTGCCAGCAGCCAAGGTTTATTTCGAGGGACAGGGTCCGAGCAGTACTTC	CASSQGLFRGTGSEQYF
TRBJ2-1	-	18	TRBD2	TRBV5-4	TGTGCCAGCAGCGCCCATACTAGCGGGAGGGCCGTCTACAATGAGCAGTTCTTC	CASSAHTSGRAVYNEQFF
TRBJ2-1	-	12	-	TRBV19	TGTGCCAGTAAAGTCGGGGACAATGAGCAGTTCTTC	CASKVGDNEQFF
TRBJ1-1	-	13	-	TRBV2	TGTGCCAGCGTCGTCGGGATAGCGACTGAAGCTTTCTTT	CASVVGIATEAFF
TRBJ1-1	once	14	TRBD1	TRBV5-1	TGCGCCAGCACGAAGGGGGCCCCTAACACTGAAGCTTTCTTT	CASTKGAPNTEAFF
TRBJ2-2	-	16	-	TRBV5-1	TGCGCCAGCAGCTTGGTCTACTACGAAAACACCGGGGAGCTGTTTTTT	CASSLVYYENTGELFF
TRBJ1-1	-	15	TRBD1	TRBV9	TGTGCCAGCAGCGTAGATGGACAGGGGGGCACTGAAGCTTTCTTT	CASSVDGQGGTEAFF
TRBJ2-3	-	16	TRBD2	TRBV3-1/TRBV3-2	TGTGCCAGCAGCTACGCCAGCGGGGGTAGCACAGATACGCAGTATTTT	CASSYASGGSTDTQYF
TRBJ2-1	-	15	TRBD1	TRBV11-3	TGTGCCAGCAGCTCGCGGACAGGGAATTACAATGAGCAGTTCTTC	CASSSRTGNYNEQFF
TRBJ2-1	-	15	TRBD2	TRBV27	TGTGCCAGCAGTTGGGGTAGCGGGAGGGCCAATGAGCAGTTCTTC	CASSWGSGRANEQFF
TRBJ1-1	-	14	TRBD1	TRBV10-3	TGTGCCATCAGGTTGGACAGGGTGAACACTGAAGCTTTCTTT	CAIRLDRVNTEAFF
TRBJ1-2	-	16	TRBD1	TRBV7-9	TGTGCCAGCAGATCCGGGACAGAGTCATTTAACTATGGCTACACCTTC	CASRSGTESFNYGYTF
TRBJ2-3	-	16	-	TRBV19	TGTGCCAGTAGGCCCGGCGGGGGCCCTAGCACAGATACGCAGTATTTT	CASRPGGGPSTDTQYF
TRBJ2-1	-	14	TRBD2	TRBV20-1	TGCAGTGCTAGTGGGGACTACCTTTACAAGGAGCAGTTCTTC	CSASGDYLYKEQFF
TRBJ1-2	-	15	TRBD1	TRBV2	TGTGCCAGCAGTCGGGACAGGGGGCGTGGATATGGCTACACCTTC	CASSRDRGRGYGYTF
TRBJ2-7	few	13	TRBD1	TRBV28	TGTGCCAGCAGTCCGACAGGGATTTACGAGCAGTACTTC	CASSPTGIYEQYF
TRBJ2-3	-	16	TRBD2	TRBV27	TGTGCCAGCAGTCTGGGGACTAGCGGGAGCCAGCGGGGGCAGTATTTT	CASSLGTSGSQRGQYF
TRBJ1-2	-	11	-	TRBV12-3/TRBV12-4	TGTGCCAGCAGTACACAATATGGCTACACCTTC	CASSTQYGYTF
TRBJ2-4	-	17	TRBD2	TRBV18	TGTGCCAGCTCACCACAGGTAGCGGGGGGAAACAAAAACATTCAGTACTTC	CASSPQVAGGNKNIQYF
TRBJ1-6	-	15	-	TRBV6-6	TGTGCCAGCAGTTACTCGAACCCAGATAATTCACCCCTCCACTTT	CASSYSNPDNSPLHF
TRBJ1-1	-	13	-	TRBV5-1	TGCGCCAGCAGCTCACAGGGAAACACTGAAGCTTTCTTT	CASSSQGNTEAFF
TRBJ2-7	-	14	TRBD2	TRBV24-1	TGTGCCACCAGTGACGGACTAGCGGACTACGAGCAGTACTTC	CATSDGLADYEQYF
TRBJ2-5	-	13	-	TRBV5-4	TGTGCCAGCAGCTTGGCGGCTAGAGAGACCCAGTACTTC	CASSLAARETQYF